The 10 T cell receptor beta chains given below trace back to one sample, sequenced in a study of CD8 T cells in Susac syndrome. Reverse transcription of roughly 0.5 to 1 ug RNA was carried out with random hexamers. TCRdb used MiXCR to reprocess the immunoSEQ multiplex PCR reads, holding one entry per CDR3 protein. The table has 150,000 or so distinct CDR3 sequences, just under 95% seen once. Sequenced material: CD4+ T cells from PBMCs. The receptors shown here come from a human donor with Susac syndrome.

The gene calls are TRBV30 and TRBJ2-1; D not certain. CDR3 length: 14 residues. Germline assignment: CDR1 GTSNPN and CDR2 SVGIG (reference sequence). Trimming took 0 bases from V and 8 from J, leaving 14 bases between them. CDR3 loop: CAWSVRWVYDEQFF. CDR3 coding DNA: TGTGCCTGGAGTGTACGGTGGGTTTACGATGAGCAGTTCTTC.

The chain employs TRBV30 and TRBJ2-1; D gene unclear. Germline values: CDR1 GTSNPN, CDR2 SVGIG (reference sequence). The ends were cut back, 0 bases at V and 6 bases at J, with 6 bases in the middle. The CDR3 sequence is 12 residues long. CDR3 region: CAWSVFANEQFF. In nucleotides, the CDR3 is TGTGCCTGGAGTGTATTTGCCAATGAGCAGTTCTTC.

This chain connects TRBV5-6 to TRBJ2-7; the D is unclear. The germline V and J ends were trimmed by 0 bases and 3 bases, with 13 bases remaining between them. The CDR3 is 15 residues long. Germline V gene sequence: CDR1 SGHDT, CDR2 YYEEEE. The CDR3 sequence is CASSLGRRRDYEQYF. CDR3 nucleotides: TGTGCCAGCAGCTTGGGAAGACGGCGAGACTACGAGCAGTACTTC.

V usage is TRBV28 and J usage is TRBJ1-5; a possible D gene is TRBD1 (5 bases). Germline lookup yields CDR1 MDHEN and CDR2 SYDVKM. The CDR3 runs to 17 residues. Trimming left V 6 bases short and J 0 bases short, with 18 bases between. This CDR3 reads CASSVRRGVNSNQPQHF. CDR3 nucleotide sequence: TGTGCCAGCAGCGTAAGAAGGGGCGTCAATAGCAATCAGCCCCAGCATTTT.

The chain couples TRBV4-2 to TRBJ2-7; TRBD1 matches 8 bases. The CDR3 runs to 14 residues. With V trimmed by 3 bases and J by 5 bases, 6 bases remained unmatched. Germline-derived CDR1 and CDR2 are LGHNA and YNFKEQ. This CDR3 reads CASSQRDRLHEQYF. For the CDR3, the DNA is TGTGCCAGCAGCCAGAGGGACAGGCTGCACGAGCAGTACTTC.

The CDR3 nucleotides are TGTGCCAGCAGTGCAACGATAGGGGGCGGGGGTCAGCCCCAGCATTTT. Translated: CASSATIGGGGQPQHF. The chain uses TRBV6-1 and TRBJ1-5, with 7 nucleotides matching TRBD1. Trimming took 4 bases from V and 6 from J; bases not matched to a gene: 12. The germline V gene encodes CDR1 MNHNS and CDR2 SASEGT. This CDR3 region has 16 residues.

This chain uses TRBV15 with TRBJ1-5; 8 bases fit TRBD1. The CDR3 totals 15 residues. V was pared by 5 bases and J by 3 bases, with 6 bases of the junction left unmatched. The germline V gene encodes CDR1 LNHNV and CDR2 YYDKDF (reference sequence). The CDR3 sequence: CATSPRGQVNQPQHF. In nucleotides, the CDR3 is TGTGCCACCAGCCCTCGGGGACAGGTCAATCAGCCCCAGCATTTT.

The chain carries TRBV4-2 and TRBJ2-1; 13 nucleotides agree with TRBD2. The CDR3 sequence is 16 residues long. Per germline, CDR1 LGHNA and CDR2 YNFKEQ. V dropped 4 bases and J dropped 7; count of bases not matched to a gene: 7. The CDR3 region has the DNA TGTGCCAGCAGCCCGACGACTAGCGGGAGGAGGAATGAGCAGTTCTTC. This gives the protein CASSPTTSGRRNEQFF.

This sequence joins TRBV30 and TRBJ1-2; the D is unclear. This CDR3 has 10 amino acids. Germline CDR1 GTSNPN, CDR2 SVGIG (reference sequence). Trimming took 6 bases from V and 4 from J, leaving 6 bases between them. CDR3 DNA: TGTGCCTGCTGGGTCTATGGCTACACCTTC. This translates into CACWVYGYTF.

As DNA, the CDR3 is TGTGCCAGCAGCACTCGGGGGGGCCGAGAGACCCAGTACTTC. Translating gives CASSTRGGRETQYF. The rearrangement joins TRBV25-1 to TRBJ2-5, with 8 bases that match TRBD2. CDR1 is MGHDK and CDR2 is SYGVNS in the germline V gene. V lost 6 bases and J lost 4; bases outside the gene matches: 7. This CDR3 has 14 residues.